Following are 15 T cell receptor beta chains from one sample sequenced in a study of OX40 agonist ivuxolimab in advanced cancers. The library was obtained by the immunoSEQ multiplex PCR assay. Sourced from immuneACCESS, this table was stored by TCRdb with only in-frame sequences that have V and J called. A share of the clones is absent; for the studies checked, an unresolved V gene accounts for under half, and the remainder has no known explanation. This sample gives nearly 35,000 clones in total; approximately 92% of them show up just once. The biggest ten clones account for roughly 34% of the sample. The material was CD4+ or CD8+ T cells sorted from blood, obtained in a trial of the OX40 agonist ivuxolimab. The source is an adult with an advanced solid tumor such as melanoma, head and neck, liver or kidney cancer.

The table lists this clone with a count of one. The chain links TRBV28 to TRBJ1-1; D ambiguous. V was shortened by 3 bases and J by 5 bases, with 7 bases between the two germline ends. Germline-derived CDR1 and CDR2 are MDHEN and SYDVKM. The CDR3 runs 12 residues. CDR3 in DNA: TGTGCCAGCAGTTTCATGGGGACTGAAGCTTTCTTT. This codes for CASSFMGTEAFF.

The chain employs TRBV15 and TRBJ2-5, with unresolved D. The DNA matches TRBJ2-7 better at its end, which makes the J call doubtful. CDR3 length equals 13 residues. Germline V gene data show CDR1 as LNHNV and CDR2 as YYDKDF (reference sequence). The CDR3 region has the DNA TGTGCCACCAGCAGTCGGGTATACTACGAGCAGTACTTC. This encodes CATSSRVYYEQYF.

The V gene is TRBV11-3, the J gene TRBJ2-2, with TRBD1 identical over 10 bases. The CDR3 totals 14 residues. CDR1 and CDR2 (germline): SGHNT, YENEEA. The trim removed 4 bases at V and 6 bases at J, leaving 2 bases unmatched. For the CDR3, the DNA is TGTGCCAGCAGCTCCGACAGGGGGCCCGGGGAGCTGTTTTTT. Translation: CASSSDRGPGELFF. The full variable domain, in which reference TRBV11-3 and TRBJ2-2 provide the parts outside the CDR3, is EAGVVQSPRYKIIEKKQPVAFWCNPISGHNTLYWYLQNLGQGPELLIRYENEEAVDDSQLPKDRFSAERLKGVDSTLKIQPAELGDSAVYLCASSSDRGPGELFFGEGSRLTVL.

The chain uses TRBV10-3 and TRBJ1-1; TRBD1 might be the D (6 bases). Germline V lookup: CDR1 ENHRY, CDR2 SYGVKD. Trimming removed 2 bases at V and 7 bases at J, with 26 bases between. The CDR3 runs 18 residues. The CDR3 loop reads CAISEPGRGSRGGNEAFF. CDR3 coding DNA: TGTGCCATCAGTGAGCCAGGCAGGGGCTCCCGAGGTGGTAATGAAGCTTTCTTT.

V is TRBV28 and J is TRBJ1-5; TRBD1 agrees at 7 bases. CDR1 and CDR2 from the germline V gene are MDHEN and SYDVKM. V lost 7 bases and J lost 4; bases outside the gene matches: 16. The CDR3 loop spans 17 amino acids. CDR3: CASINTLGTAQNQPQHF. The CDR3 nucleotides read TGTGCCAGCATAAACACCCTCGGGACAGCACAGAATCAGCCCCAGCATTTT. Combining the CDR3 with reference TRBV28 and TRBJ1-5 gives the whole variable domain DVKVTQSSRYLVKRTGEKVFLECVQDMDHENMFWYRQDPGLGLRLIYFSYDVKMKEKGDIPEGYSVSREKKERFSLILESASTNQTSMYLCASINTLGTAQNQPQHFGDGTRLSIL.

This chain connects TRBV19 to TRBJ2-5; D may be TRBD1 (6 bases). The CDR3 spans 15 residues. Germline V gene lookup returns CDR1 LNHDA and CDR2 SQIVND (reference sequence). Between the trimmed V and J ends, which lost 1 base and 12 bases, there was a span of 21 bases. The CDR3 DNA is TGTGCCAGTAGTATAGCCGGGGCTGGACAGCCGCCGGAGTACTTC. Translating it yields CASSIAGAGQPPEYF.

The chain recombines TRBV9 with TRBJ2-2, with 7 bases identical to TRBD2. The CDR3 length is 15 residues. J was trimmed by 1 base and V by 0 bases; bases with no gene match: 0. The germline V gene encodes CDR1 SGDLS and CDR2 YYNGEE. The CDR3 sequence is CASSVAGGNTGELFF. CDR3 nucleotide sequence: TGTGCCAGCAGCGTAGCGGGGGGGAACACCGGGGAGCTGTTTTTT.

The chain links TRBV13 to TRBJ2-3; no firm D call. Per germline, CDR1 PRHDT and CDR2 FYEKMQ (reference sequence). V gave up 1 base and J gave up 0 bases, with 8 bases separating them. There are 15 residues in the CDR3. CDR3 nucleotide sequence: TGTGCCAGCAGCTTAGACGGTTCAAGCACAGATACGCAGTATTTT. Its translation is CASSLDGSSTDTQYF.

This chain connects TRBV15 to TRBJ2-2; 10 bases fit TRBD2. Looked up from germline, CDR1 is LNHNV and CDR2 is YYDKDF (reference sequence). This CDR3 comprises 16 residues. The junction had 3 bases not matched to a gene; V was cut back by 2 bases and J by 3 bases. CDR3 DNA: TGTGCCACCAGCAGACTAGCGGGAGTCGACACCGGGGAGCTGTTTTTT. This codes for CATSRLAGVDTGELFF.

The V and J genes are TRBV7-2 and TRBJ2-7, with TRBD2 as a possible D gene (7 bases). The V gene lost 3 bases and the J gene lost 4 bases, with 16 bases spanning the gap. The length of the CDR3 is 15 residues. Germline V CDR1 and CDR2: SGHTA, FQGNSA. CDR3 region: CASSLGGGSGYEQYF. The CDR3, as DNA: TGTGCCAGCAGCTTGGGGGGCGGGAGTGGGTACGAGCAGTACTTC.

The CDR3 is CASNPSGNNEQFF. Here the CDR3 DNA reads TGTGCCAGCAATCCTAGTGGGAACAATGAGCAGTTCTTC. The V gene is TRBV9, the J gene TRBJ2-1; D unresolved. Trimming removed 6 bases at V and 5 bases at J, with 12 bases between. The CDR3 extends over 13 amino acids. CDR1 SGDLS and CDR2 YYNGEE come from the germline V gene. The complete variable domain, with remaining parts taken from reference TRBV9 and TRBJ2-1, reads DSGVTQTPKHLITATGQRVTLRCSPRSGDLSVYWYQQSLDQGLQFLIQYYNGEERAKGNILERFSAQQFPDLHSELNLSSLELGDSALYFCASNPSGNNEQFFGPGTRLTVL.

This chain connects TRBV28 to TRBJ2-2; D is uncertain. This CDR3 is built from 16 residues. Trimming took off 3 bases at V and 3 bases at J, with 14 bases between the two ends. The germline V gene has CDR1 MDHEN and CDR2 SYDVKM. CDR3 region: CASSFSRNYYTGELFF. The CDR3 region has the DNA TGTGCCAGCAGTTTTAGTCGGAACTACTACACCGGGGAGCTGTTTTTT.

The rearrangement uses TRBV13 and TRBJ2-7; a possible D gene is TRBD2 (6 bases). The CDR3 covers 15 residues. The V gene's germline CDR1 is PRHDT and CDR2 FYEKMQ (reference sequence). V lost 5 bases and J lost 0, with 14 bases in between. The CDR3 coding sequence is TGTGCCAGCAGCCCCACGGAGGGTCCCTCCTACGAGCAGTACTTC. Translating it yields CASSPTEGPSYEQYF.

The CDR3 sequence: CASSLTSGRASYEQYF. CDR3 DNA sequence: TGTGCCAGCAGCTTGACTAGCGGGAGGGCCTCCTACGAGCAGTACTTC. J is TRBJ2-7 and V is TRBV7-9; TRBD2 matches at 14 bases. V shed 3 bases and J 0 bases; nucleotides not matched to a gene: 1. The CDR3 is 16 amino acids. Per the germline V gene, CDR1 is SEHNR and CDR2 is FQNEAQ (reference sequence).

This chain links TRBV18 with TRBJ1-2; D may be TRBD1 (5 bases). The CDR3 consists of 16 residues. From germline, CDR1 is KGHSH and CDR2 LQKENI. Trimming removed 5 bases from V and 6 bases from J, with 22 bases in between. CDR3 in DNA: TGTGCCAGCTCATCCCAGGCGCAGGGCGGGCGGGATGGCTACACCTTC. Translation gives CASSSQAQGGRDGYTF. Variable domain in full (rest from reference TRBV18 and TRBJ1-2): NAGVMQNPRHLVRRRGQEARLRCSPMKGHSHVYWYRQLPEEGLKFMVYLQKENIIDESGMPKERFSAEFPKEGPSILRIQQVVRGDSAAYFCASSSQAQGGRDGYTFGSGTRLTVV.